This TCR beta chain was sequenced for a study of T cell responses to AZD1222 COVID-19 vaccine (dated by TCRdb to about 2021). For the wider study: AZD1222 recipients whose second dose came at about 4 weeks and those whose second dose came at about 12 weeks were combined into one group, since spike-specific TCR depth and breadth did not differ between the two schedules. TCR sequencing was performed for 230 to 250 trial participants, of whom roughly 200 were given two doses of AZD1222 and around 25 were given two doses of MenACWY control vaccine. Trial participants were enrolled by age into subgroups of 18-55, 56-69 and 70-plus years, and roughly 150, 30 and 60 TCR-sequenced participants, respectively, were included in these subgroups. The paper as a whole reports these results and caveats: Epitopes outside the regions mutated in the B.1.351 and B.1.1.7 variants were reportedly recognized by nearly half of the unique spike-specific TCRs. In the small 56-69-year group, the increase in depth fell short of significance, most likely because of low power. No day 14 peak-response samples were available, so repertoires were characterized only after the peak T cell response. Conclusions about previously exposed vaccinees are limited because only six or seven AZD1222 recipients were SARS-CoV-2 seropositive at baseline. Participants were mostly white British and included more females than males, and it was suggested by the authors that clonal diversity may have been underestimated. The whole spike protein was spanned by vaccine-associated CD4 TCRs, and dominant responses were seen in regions 160-218 and 743-854. After two AZD1222 doses, both the breadth and the depth of spike-specific TCRs were significantly higher than at day 0 and than in MenACWY recipients.

Per the publication, the time point label means: baseline before first vaccination. The vaccinee samples were drawn from two UK trials, COV001 and COV002, one of which was a single-blind randomized controlled phase 2/3 trial testing AZD1222 (ChAdOx1 nCoV-19) in healthy adults. Trial participant PBMC samples were collected at day 0 and day 28 after the second dose for TCRbeta chain sequencing. The CDR3 regions of human TCRbeta chains were analyzed by immunosequencing. Per the authors' processing: TCRs in the repertoires were compared against a reference library of SARS-CoV-2-specific TCRs that had been generated with the MIRA antigen-specificity platform. Breadth was defined as the fraction of unique TCRs that were SARS-CoV-2-associated. Depth was defined as the fraction of total T cells that were SARS-CoV-2-associated. Using the MIRA data, every spike-specific TCR was mapped to the spike region that the TCR reacted to and assigned to either a CD4 or a CD8 class. Log10-transformed breadth and depth values were compared by one-way ANOVA with Sidak's multiple comparisons tests. What TCRdb holds here is the immuneACCESS table cut down to in-frame rearrangements. Part of the clones is not present; checked against another copy, under half of the missing clones reflect an unresolved V gene, and the others are unexplained. The D gene and trimming were derived from the DNA, and the V and J assignments and clone size from that table. The sample profile shows some 110,000 clones; 84% of them were found once. The ten largest clones take up roughly 9% of the sample.

CDR1 and CDR2, looked up from the germline V gene, are MNHNS and SASEGT. The CDR3, cysteine through phenylalanine, is 15 amino acids long. The DNA shown is the 45-base CDR3, in frame from base 1. For this chain, trimming is 0 bases at the V end and 6 bases at the J end, and the number of junction bases without a gene match is 5. Notes on this clone: This clone's antigen is unknown. No much larger clone exists at a distance of one base, and base qualities are not known.

This sequence originates from an adult in good health. The sample here was peripheral blood, taken on day 0 of AZD1222 vaccination. The V gene is TRBV6-1 and the J gene is TRBJ1-2, with 9 bases matching TRBD1. At the DNA level, the sequence is TGTGCCAGCAGTGAAGCCTTGACAGGGGGGGATGGCTACACCTTC. Its product reads: CASSEALTGGDGYTF.